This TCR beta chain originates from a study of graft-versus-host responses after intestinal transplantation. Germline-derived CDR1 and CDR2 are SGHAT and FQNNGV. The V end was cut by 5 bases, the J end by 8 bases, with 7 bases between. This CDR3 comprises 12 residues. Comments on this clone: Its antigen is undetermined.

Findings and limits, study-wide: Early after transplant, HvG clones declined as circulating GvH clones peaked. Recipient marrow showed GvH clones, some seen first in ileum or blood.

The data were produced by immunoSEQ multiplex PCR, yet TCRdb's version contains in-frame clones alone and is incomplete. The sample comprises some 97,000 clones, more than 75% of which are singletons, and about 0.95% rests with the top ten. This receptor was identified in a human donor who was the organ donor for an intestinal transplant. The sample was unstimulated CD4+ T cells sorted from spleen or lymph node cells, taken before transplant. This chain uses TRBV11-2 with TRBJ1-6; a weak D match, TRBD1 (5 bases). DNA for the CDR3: TGTGCCAGCAGCGTCAGGGATTCACCCCTCCACTTT. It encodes CASSVRDSPLHF.